Listed here are 27 T cell receptor beta chains from one sample, sequenced in a study of T-cell memory formation after mild COVID-19. From the 5' RACE reads, TCRdb called clonotypes with MiXCR, one entry per CDR3 protein. The sample holds fewer than 200,000 distinct CDR3 sequences; about 18% are singletons and the top ten take 3.9%. The sequencing input was PBMCs or a T cell subset sorted from them (not recorded which). Source of these receptors: a man aged 18-30 years who had mild COVID-19 (a few samples of this study predate the infection). Cell type and time point are not known.

This clonotype was detected only a few times. This chain joins TRBV20-1 and TRBJ1-2; D perhaps matches TRBD1 (6 bases). In germline, CDR1 is DFQATT, CDR2 SNEGSKA (reference sequence). The CDR3 consists of 14 residues. Trimming removed 4 bases at V and 1 base at J, with 13 bases between. Here the CDR3 DNA reads TGCAGTGCTACCGGACAGCTTTTTAACTATGGCTACACCTTC. Protein product: CSATGQLFNYGYTF.

This clonotype was seen only a few times. The V call is TRBV5-1, the J call TRBJ2-2; D remains unclear. CDR1 and CDR2 (germline): SGHRS, YFSETQ. With 4 bases removed from V and 7 bases from J, the gap between germline ends came to 14 bases. The CDR3 spans 14 residues. CDR3 sequence: CASSLGSEHGELFF. The DNA for the CDR3 is TGCGCCAGCAGCCTCGGGTCAGAGCACGGGGAGCTGTTTTTT.

The chain links TRBV5-1 to TRBJ2-5; 10 nucleotides line up with TRBD1. There are 15 residues in the CDR3. Germline CDR1 reads SGHRS; CDR2 reads YFSETQ. V was pared by 7 bases and J by 5 bases, with 11 bases of the junction left unmatched. The CDR3 region is CASLGQGVFGETQYF. DNA of the CDR3: TGCGCCAGCCTTGGACAGGGGGTCTTTGGGGAGACCCAGTACTTC.

The rearrangement uses TRBV11-2 and TRBJ2-4; 7 bases fit TRBD2. Germline values: CDR1 SGHAT, CDR2 FQNNGV. This CDR3 is built from 15 residues. With 8 bases clipped from V and 5 bases from J, the junction kept 12 bases outside the gene matches. CDR3 amino acids: CASQRNWGGQNIQYF. The DNA of the CDR3 is TGTGCCAGCCAGCGAAACTGGGGGGGACAAAACATTCAGTACTTC.

The V gene is TRBV7-2, the J gene TRBJ1-5; 10 bases are a match to TRBD1. CDR1 and CDR2 from the germline V gene are SGHTA and FQGNSA. Germline trimming cut 3 bases from V and 5 bases from J; bases unmatched to any gene: 1. The CDR3 runs 14 residues. CDR3 sequence (DNA): TGTGCCAGCAGCTTGGGACAGGGGTATCAGCCCCAGCATTTT. Its translation: CASSLGQGYQPQHF.

The sample holds a few counts of this clonotype. The CDR3 region is CASSEIGGFSYEQYF. As DNA, the CDR3 is TGTGCCAGCAGTGAAATTGGTGGGTTCTCCTACGAGCAGTACTTC. This sequence joins TRBV2 and TRBJ2-7; D is unclear. Germline V gene lookup returns CDR1 SNHLY and CDR2 FYNNEI. Trimming shortened V by 2 bases and J by 0 bases, and 11 bases separated the two germline ends. The CDR3 is 15 residues long.

The rearrangement uses TRBV21-1 and TRBJ2-3. TRBV21-1 is a known pseudogene. The CDR3 is 15 amino acids. The CDR3 is CASSRLAPSTDTQYF. For the CDR3, the DNA is TGTGCCAGCAGCAGACTGGCTCCGAGCACAGATACGCAGTATTTT.

The chain links TRBV7-6 to TRBJ2-5; the match to TRBD2 covers 9 bases. The CDR3 totals 15 residues. J was trimmed by 4 bases and V by 2 bases; bases with no gene match: 5. Germline V lookup: CDR1 SGHVS, CDR2 FNYEAQ. The CDR3 spells CASSLSAGGRETQYF. The DNA of the CDR3 is TGTGCCAGCAGCTTATCTGCGGGGGGGCGAGAGACCCAGTACTTC.

The chain employs TRBV19 and TRBJ2-1, with 8 bases aligning to TRBD2. The CDR3 covers 18 residues. Germline V gene sequence: CDR1 LNHDA, CDR2 SQIVND (reference sequence). J was trimmed by 6 bases and V by 4 bases; bases with no gene match: 17. CDR3: CASSSGGWGSSMANEQFF. The CDR3 DNA follows: TGTGCCAGTAGTAGCGGGGGGTGGGGTTCGAGCATGGCCAATGAGCAGTTCTTC.

This clonotype was detected a few times. J is TRBJ2-3 and V is TRBV11-2; D is perhaps TRBD1 (6 bases). V dropped 5 bases and J dropped 4 bases, with 16 bases sitting between them. CDR3 length: 15 residues. Germline V CDR1 and CDR2: SGHAT, FQNNGV. Written as DNA, the CDR3 is TGTGCCAGCAGCCGTACCCGGGACACTTCAGATACGCAGTATTTT. This gives the protein CASSRTRDTSDTQYF.

This chain connects TRBV20-1 to TRBJ2-7; D perhaps matches TRBD2 (6 bases). Trimming removed 7 bases at V and 4 bases at J, with 11 bases between. Germline V gene sequence: CDR1 DFQATT, CDR2 SNEGSKA (reference sequence). The CDR3 is 11 residues long. In DNA form, the CDR3 reads TGCAGTGGGGCCCGGGAGTACGAGCAGTACTTC. This sequence encodes CSGAREYEQYF.

The CDR3 here is CASSKTSQQFF. The CDR3 DNA reads as TGTGCCAGCAGTAAGACTAGCCAGCAGTTCTTC. This rearrangement joins TRBV2 to TRBJ2-1; 7 bases are a match to TRBD2. CDR3 length: 11 residues. V lost 5 bases and J lost 11; bases outside the gene matches: 3. The germline V gene encodes CDR1 SNHLY and CDR2 FYNNEI.

This sequence joins TRBV20-1 and TRBJ2-5, with 8 bases lining up with TRBD2. Trimming at V came to 3 bases and at J to 4 bases, leaving 10 bases not matched to a gene. This CDR3 is 15 amino acids long. Germline CDR1 is DFQATT and CDR2 is SNEGSKA (reference sequence). For the CDR3, the DNA is TGCAGTGCTAGCCCACCGGGGGGGCTGGGAGAGACCCAGTACTTC. This gives the protein CSASPPGGLGETQYF.

DNA for the CDR3: TGTGCCAGCAGTAGGGACAGCTGGGCTGAAGCTTTCTTT. Its translation is CASSRDSWAEAFF. The chain carries TRBV6-5 and TRBJ1-1; 7 bases match TRBD1. CDR1 is MNHEY and CDR2 is SVGAGI in the germline V gene. The CDR3 is 13 residues long. After removal of 5 bases from V and 6 bases from J, the junction contained 6 bases not matched to a gene.

This clonotype occurred a few times. The V and J genes are TRBV6-5 and TRBJ2-5, with D perhaps being TRBD1 or TRBD2 (5 bases each). The CDR3 sequence is 15 residues long. Deletions cut 6 bases from V and 5 bases from J, with 19 bases between. The germline CDR1 and CDR2 sequences are MNHEY and SVGAGI. The CDR3 DNA reads TGTGCCAGCAGGACTACCGGGACCCCGAGGGAGACCCAGTACTTC. Encoded protein: CASRTTGTPRETQYF.

This sequence joins TRBV29-1 and TRBJ1-1; 7 bases line up with TRBD1. Trimming removed 3 bases from V and 5 bases from J; junction bases left unmatched: 12. The CDR3 length is 15 residues. Per the germline V gene, CDR1 is SQVTM and CDR2 is ANQGSEA. CDR3 residues: CSVDWAGGGKTEAFF. The CDR3 coding sequence is TGCAGCGTTGATTGGGCAGGGGGAGGGAAAACTGAAGCTTTCTTT.

This clonotype was counted only a few times. The V call is TRBV7-9, the J call TRBJ2-7; 9 bases are a match to TRBD1. Germline-derived CDR1 and CDR2 are SEHNR and FQNEAQ (reference sequence). The CDR3 runs 15 residues. Unmatched junction bases numbered 8, after V lost 6 bases and J lost 2 bases. This chain's CDR3 is CASRPFGQGTYEQYF. In DNA form, the CDR3 reads TGTGCCAGCAGACCTTTTGGACAGGGGACCTACGAGCAGTACTTC.

There are many counts of this clonotype. V and J are TRBV3-1 and TRBJ2-1; no definite D call. Germline V gene lookup returns CDR1 LGHDT and CDR2 YNNKEL (reference sequence). This CDR3 region has 13 residues. V was trimmed by 0 bases and J by 9 bases, leaving 9 bases between them. The CDR3 spells CASSQDTRTEQFF. CDR3 nucleotide sequence: TGTGCCAGCAGCCAAGATACACGGACTGAGCAGTTCTTC.

The rearrangement joins TRBV7-9 to TRBJ2-7, with D unresolved. V lost 4 bases and J lost 3, with 10 bases in between. Germline CDR1 is SEHNR and CDR2 is FQNEAQ (reference sequence). The CDR3 spans 13 residues. The CDR3 DNA is TGTGCCAGCAGCTGGAACTACCTCTACGAGCAGTACTTC. This sequence encodes CASSWNYLYEQYF.

J is TRBJ1-5 and V is TRBV6-6; D is perhaps TRBD1 (5 bases). Trimming removed 8 bases at V and 6 bases at J, with 17 bases between. The CDR3 is made up of 14 amino acids. Germline V gene sequence: CDR1 MNHNY, CDR2 SVGAGI (reference sequence). This CDR3 reads CASSTAGTVQPQHF. CDR3 nucleotides: TGTGCCAGCTCCACCGCAGGGACGGTTCAGCCCCAGCATTTT.

The V call is TRBV3-1, the J call TRBJ1-1, with D perhaps TRBD1 (5 bases). Trimming pared 0 bases from V and 5 bases from J, leaving 16 bases between. CDR1 is LGHDT and CDR2 is YNNKEL in the germline V gene (reference sequence). CDR3 length equals 16 residues. CDR3 residues: CASSQDPVRVWTEAFF. DNA of the CDR3: TGTGCCAGCAGCCAAGATCCTGTCAGGGTGTGGACTGAAGCTTTCTTT.

The chain recombines TRBV29-1 with TRBJ2-2; D is perhaps TRBD2 (6 bases). This CDR3 comprises 14 residues. V shed 6 bases and J shed 1 base, with 12 bases lying between them. Looked up from germline, CDR1 is SQVTM and CDR2 is ANQGSEA. The CDR3 coding sequence is TGCAGCGTCGCGGGACGGCTGAACACCGGGGAGCTGTTTTTT. This encodes CSVAGRLNTGELFF.

This clonotype was counted between two and nine times. The rearrangement uses TRBV7-3 and TRBJ2-3, with D unclear. Trimming removed 3 bases at V and 2 bases at J, with 9 bases between. CDR1 and CDR2 from the germline V gene are SGHTA and FQGTGA. The CDR3 is made up of 14 amino acids. The CDR3 DNA follows: TGTGCCAGCAGCTTGGAGCTTTTCACAGATACGCAGTATTTT. This sequence encodes CASSLELFTDTQYF.

This clonotype came up a few times. V usage is TRBV15 and J usage is TRBJ2-5, with D hard to call. The CDR3 length is 11 residues. Trimming pared 5 bases from V and 5 bases from J, leaving 6 bases between. Germline V gene data show CDR1 as LNHNV and CDR2 as YYDKDF (reference sequence). This chain's CDR3 is CATSAGETQYF. Here the CDR3 DNA reads TGTGCCACCAGCGCCGGGGAGACCCAGTACTTC.

A few counts support this clonotype. The rearrangement uses TRBV4-1 and TRBJ2-4; TRBD1 or TRBD2 may be the D gene (6 bases each). Germline V CDR1 and CDR2: MGHRA, YSYEKL. V shed 3 bases and J shed 0 bases, with 12 bases lying between them. This CDR3 region has 16 residues. The CDR3 DNA reads TGCGCCAGCAGCCACCCGGGGGCACTAGCCAAAAACATTCAGTACTTC. Translation: CASSHPGALAKNIQYF.

This chain joins TRBV5-1 and TRBJ1-2; D may be TRBD1 (5 bases). Trimming took 0 bases from V and 4 from J, leaving 10 bases between them. Per germline, CDR1 SGHRS and CDR2 YFSETQ. The CDR3 sequence is 14 residues long. The CDR3 region has the DNA TGCGCCAGCAGCTTGGGGGGCGCCACCTATGGCTACACCTTC. Encoded protein: CASSLGGATYGYTF.

This clonotype has more than one count but fewer than ten. The chain couples TRBV4-2 to TRBJ1-6; perhaps TRBD1 as D (5 bases). V gave up 0 bases and J gave up 6 bases, with 12 bases separating them. CDR1 is LGHNA and CDR2 is YNFKEQ in the germline V gene. The length of the CDR3 is 16 residues. The CDR3 DNA reads TGTGCCAGCAGCCAAGAGGGCGGGACGGCTAATTCACCCCTCCACTTT. Protein: CASSQEGGTANSPLHF.